The source of this TCR beta chain is a study of STAT5B mutations in CD4+ large granular lymphocyte leukemia. Across the whole study: Among healthy donors, a particular HLA allele went with more CDR3 'QG' motifs. Study-wide points: CD4-sorted patient repertoires seemed more clonal than healthy CD4+ repertoires.

Trimming cost V 5 bases and J 1 base, with 10 bases left between them. CDR1 is SGHRS and CDR2 is YFSETQ in the germline V gene. The CDR3 has 14 amino acids. As regards this clone: Its antigen remains unidentified.

TCRdb keeps only in-frame clones here, not all; method: immunoSEQ multiplex PCR. The table shows about 34,000 clones, with around 76% occurring only once. This clonotype was sampled from a human donor in good health. Sequencing was done on a sample of CD4+ T cells from blood buffy coats. V and J are TRBV5-1 and TRBJ2-1, with D perhaps being TRBD1 or TRBD2 (5 bases each). DNA of the CDR3: TGCGCCAGCAGGGGGACGGTTTCCTACAATGAGCAGTTCTTC. This codes for CASRGTVSYNEQFF.